The 20 T cell receptor beta chains presented below share a single source sample, sequenced in a study of T cell responses to AZD1222 COVID-19 vaccine. The repertoire was sequenced with immunoSEQ multiplex PCR; TCRdb's copy has only in-frame clones and lacks some. In the table there are 55,000 to 65,000 clones, 80% of which are singletons. The sample here was peripheral blood, taken 28 days after the second AZD1222 dose. The receptors stem from an adult who received the AZD1222 COVID-19 vaccine.

Comments on this clone: The sample carries other DNA sequences with the same CDR3. The rearrangement uses TRBV6-5 and TRBJ2-3; D perhaps matches TRBD2 (5 bases). Germline loops: CDR1 MNHEY, CDR2 SVGAGI. The CDR3 has 15 residues. V was cut by 4 bases and J by 6 bases, with 17 bases left in between. The CDR3 nucleotides are TGTGCCAGCAGTTGTGAGGGCGGAAACACGGATACGCAGTATTTT. Translation gives CASSCEGGNTDTQYF.

The chain couples TRBV27 to TRBJ2-3, with TRBD1 matching over 10 bases. The length of the CDR3 is 18 residues. Germline values: CDR1 MNHEY, CDR2 SMNVEV (reference sequence). J was trimmed by 4 bases and V by 5 bases; bases with no gene match: 15. CDR3: CASSLHPGQGGIADTQYF. Here the CDR3 DNA reads TGTGCCAGCAGTCTCCACCCCGGACAGGGGGGGATCGCAGATACGCAGTATTTT.

The chain couples TRBV9 to TRBJ1-2; D is ambiguous. The germline gives CDR1 SGDLS, CDR2 YYNGEE. The CDR3 runs 14 residues. V was shortened by 0 bases and J by 4 bases, with 10 bases between the two germline ends. CDR3 DNA: TGTGCCAGCAGCGTAGATCCCGAAGGCTATGGCTACACCTTC. Translation gives CASSVDPEGYGYTF.

CDR3 residues: CASSKIIPRTSGGETNEQFF. CDR3 coding DNA: TGCGCCAGCAGCAAGATAATCCCTCGGACTAGCGGGGGGGAAACGAATGAGCAGTTCTTC. This chain links TRBV4-1 with TRBJ2-1; 15 nucleotides match TRBD2. CDR1 and CDR2 (germline): MGHRA, YSYEKL. V gave up 5 bases and J gave up 7 bases; unmatched junction bases: 18. This CDR3 is 20 amino acids long.

The chain is built from TRBV28 and TRBJ1-1; the D gene is possibly TRBD1 (6 bases). The germline V and J ends were trimmed by 5 bases and 4 bases, with 14 bases remaining between them. The length of the CDR3 is 14 residues. Germline CDR1 is MDHEN and CDR2 is SYDVKM. The CDR3 here is CASSPPRGGTEAFF. The CDR3, as DNA: TGTGCCAGCAGTCCCCCCAGGGGAGGCACTGAAGCTTTCTTT.

This clone was observed a handful of times. The V call is TRBV4-1, the J call TRBJ2-4; possibly TRBD2 for D (5 bases). The CDR3 is made up of 15 amino acids. Trimming removed 5 bases at V and 2 bases at J, with 13 bases between. Germline values: CDR1 MGHRA, CDR2 YSYEKL. CDR3 nucleotides: TGCGCCAGCAGCATCCTGGACGGGACCAAAAACATTCAGTACTTC. This translates into CASSILDGTKNIQYF.

This chain's CDR3 is CASSWAEGMNTEAFF. CDR3 in DNA: TGCGCCAGCAGCTGGGCCGAGGGGATGAACACTGAAGCTTTCTTT. The V and J genes are TRBV5-1 and TRBJ1-1; D may be TRBD1 (5 bases). The CDR3 is 15 amino acids. Germline V gene sequence: CDR1 SGHRS, CDR2 YFSETQ. Trimming took off 3 bases at V and 0 bases at J, with 12 bases between the two ends.

This clone was detected only a few times. V is TRBV5-6 and J is TRBJ2-1; D is possibly TRBD2 (6 bases). There are 15 residues in the CDR3. Per the germline V gene, CDR1 is SGHDT and CDR2 is YYEEEE. Trimming removed 2 bases at V and 3 bases at J, with 12 bases between. This chain's CDR3 is CASSLSGLYYNEQFF. The CDR3 region has the DNA TGTGCCAGCAGCTTATCGGGACTTTACTACAATGAGCAGTTCTTC.

A few counts support this clone. The genes are TRBV18 and TRBJ1-3; D is unclear. Trimming removed 2 bases from V and 4 bases from J, with 6 bases in between. The CDR3 spans 13 residues. Germline-derived CDR1 and CDR2 are KGHSH and LQKENI. This CDR3 reads CASSPGEGNTIYF. In nucleotides, the CDR3 is TGTGCCAGCTCACCAGGGGAAGGAAACACCATATATTTT.

The chain joins TRBV5-4 to TRBJ2-7, with TRBD2 matching over 8 bases. The length of the CDR3 is 14 residues. V shed 2 bases, J shed 6 bases, and the junction held 7 bases outside the gene matches. Germline-derived CDR1 and CDR2 are SGHNT and YYREEE (reference sequence). In DNA form, the CDR3 reads TGTGCCAGCAGCTTTTCCAGCGGGAGACCCGAGCAGTACTTC. Protein: CASSFSSGRPEQYF.

This clone was seen once. This sequence joins TRBV29-1 and TRBJ2-1; 7 nucleotides line up with TRBD2. V dropped 0 bases and J dropped 8; count of bases not matched to a gene: 10. Germline CDR1 and CDR2: SQVTM and ANQGSEA. CDR3 size: 15 residues. CDR3: CSVEEGSGIRHEQFF. CDR3 DNA sequence: TGCAGCGTTGAAGAGGGCAGCGGGATAAGGCATGAGCAGTTCTTC.

The V call is TRBV30, the J call TRBJ1-2; tentative D call: TRBD1 (6 bases). Germline-derived CDR1 and CDR2 are GTSNPN and SVGIG (reference sequence). The V gene lost 0 bases and the J gene lost 8 bases, with 16 bases spanning the gap. The CDR3 loop spans 14 amino acids. The CDR3 loop is CAWSVTRGSGGYTF. Written as DNA, the CDR3 is TGTGCCTGGAGTGTAACGAGGGGGTCCGGAGGCTACACCTTC.

In its sample, this clone was seen once. The chain joins TRBV28 to TRBJ1-1, with no clear D. This CDR3 comprises 14 residues. Germline lookup yields CDR1 MDHEN and CDR2 SYDVKM. Trimming took off 3 bases at V and 4 bases at J, with 12 bases between the two ends. The CDR3 is CASSLQEMSTEAFF. The CDR3 DNA is TGTGCCAGCAGTTTGCAGGAGATGAGCACTGAAGCTTTCTTT.

This clone qualifies as medium-sized (0.01 to 0.1%). The chain joins TRBV19 to TRBJ2-5; D gene ambiguous. V lost 8 bases, J lost 0 bases, and 10 bases lay in between. CDR1 and CDR2 from the germline V gene are LNHDA and SQIVND (reference sequence). The CDR3 is 13 residues long. CDR3 nucleotides: TGTGCCAGTGCCGTTGGGTACCAAGAGACCCAGTACTTC. Translation: CASAVGYQETQYF.

The CDR3 DNA reads as TGTGCCAGCAGTAGGGACAGGGAAAAAAACGAGCAGTACTTC. It specifies CASSRDREKNEQYF. The rearrangement links TRBV7-2 to TRBJ2-7; TRBD1 matches 9 bases. This CDR3 is 14 amino acids long. Per the germline V gene, CDR1 is SGHTA and CDR2 is FQGNSA. After removal of 6 bases from V and 5 bases from J, the junction contained 8 bases not matched to a gene.

This clone was seen more than once but under ten times. This chain uses TRBV20-1 with TRBJ2-1; D could derive from TRBD1 or TRBD2 (5 bases each). This CDR3 has 13 residues. Germline V CDR1 and CDR2: DFQATT, SNEGSKA (reference sequence). V was pared by 3 bases and J by 7 bases, with 13 bases between. As DNA, the CDR3 is TGCAGTGCTAGTATGGGGGTTGAGAATGAGCAGTTCTTC. Translated: CSASMGVENEQFF.

The chain joins TRBV15 to TRBJ2-7; possibly TRBD1 for D (5 bases). In germline, CDR1 is LNHNV, CDR2 YYDKDF (reference sequence). The CDR3 contains 12 residues. V lost 3 bases to trimming and J lost 7 bases, with 10 bases between them. The CDR3 protein is CATSRQGREQYF. DNA for the CDR3: TGTGCCACCAGCAGGCAGGGTAGAGAGCAGTACTTC.

The table lists this clone with a count of one. The CDR3 spells CSVEWSETQYF. CDR3 nucleotide sequence: TGCAGCGTTGAATGGTCGGAGACCCAGTACTTC. This chain connects TRBV29-1 to TRBJ2-5; D not resolved. From germline, CDR1 is SQVTM and CDR2 ANQGSEA. There are 11 residues in the CDR3. V lost 2 bases and J 5 bases, leaving 6 bases between the germline ends.

The chain employs TRBV28 and TRBJ1-4; 7 bases line up with TRBD1. The CDR3 extends over 16 amino acids. Germline-derived CDR1 and CDR2 are MDHEN and SYDVKM. The ends lost 5 bases at V and 7 bases at J; junction bases unmatched: 13. CDR3 nucleotide sequence: TGTGCCAGCAGTCCGAACAGGGGCTTGGGGGGTGAAAAACTGTTTTTT. It encodes CASSPNRGLGGEKLFF.

The V and J genes are TRBV25-1 and TRBJ1-3; D remains unclear. Per germline, CDR1 MGHDK and CDR2 SYGVNS. This CDR3 comprises 14 residues. Trimming shortened V by 5 bases and J by 0 bases, and 8 bases separated the two germline ends. In DNA form, the CDR3 reads TGTGCCAGCAGTAGCCTGAACTCTGGAAACACCATATATTTT. This encodes CASSSLNSGNTIYF.